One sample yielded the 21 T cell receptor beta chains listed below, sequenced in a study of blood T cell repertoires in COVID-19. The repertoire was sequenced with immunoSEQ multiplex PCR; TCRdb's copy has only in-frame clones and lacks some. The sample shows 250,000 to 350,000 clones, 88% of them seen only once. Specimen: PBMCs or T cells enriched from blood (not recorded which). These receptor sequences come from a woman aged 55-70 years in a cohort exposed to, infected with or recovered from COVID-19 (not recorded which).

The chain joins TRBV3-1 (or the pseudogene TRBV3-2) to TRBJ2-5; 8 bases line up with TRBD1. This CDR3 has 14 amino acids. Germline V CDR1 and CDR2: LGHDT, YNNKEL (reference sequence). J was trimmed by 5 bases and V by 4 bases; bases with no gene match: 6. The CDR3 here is CASSPQGAYETQYF. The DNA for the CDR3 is TGTGCCAGCAGCCCCCAGGGGGCTTATGAGACCCAGTACTTC.

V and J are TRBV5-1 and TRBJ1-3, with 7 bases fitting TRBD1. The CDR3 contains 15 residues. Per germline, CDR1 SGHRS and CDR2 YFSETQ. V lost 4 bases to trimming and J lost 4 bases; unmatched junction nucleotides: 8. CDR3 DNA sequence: TGCGCCAGCAGCCAACAGGGGAGTCGGGGAAACACCATATATTTT. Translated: CASSQQGSRGNTIYF.

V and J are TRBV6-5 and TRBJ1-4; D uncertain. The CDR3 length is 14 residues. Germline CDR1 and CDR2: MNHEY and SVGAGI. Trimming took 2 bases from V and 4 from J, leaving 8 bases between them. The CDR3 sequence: CASSYSRVNEKLFF. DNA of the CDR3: TGTGCCAGCAGTTACAGTCGAGTTAATGAAAAACTGTTTTTT.

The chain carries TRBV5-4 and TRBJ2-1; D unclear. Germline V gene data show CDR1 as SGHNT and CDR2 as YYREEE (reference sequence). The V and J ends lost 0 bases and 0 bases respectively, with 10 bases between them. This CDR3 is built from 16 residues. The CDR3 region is CASSLERASSYNEQFF. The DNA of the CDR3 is TGTGCCAGCAGCTTGGAAAGAGCGAGCTCCTACAATGAGCAGTTCTTC.

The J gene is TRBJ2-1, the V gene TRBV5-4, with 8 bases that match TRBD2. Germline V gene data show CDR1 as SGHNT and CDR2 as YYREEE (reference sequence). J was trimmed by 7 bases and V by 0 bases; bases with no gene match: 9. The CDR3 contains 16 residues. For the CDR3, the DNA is TGTGCCAGCAGCTTGGCCGGCGGGAGGATTGGGAATGAGCAGTTCTTC. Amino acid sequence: CASSLAGGRIGNEQFF.

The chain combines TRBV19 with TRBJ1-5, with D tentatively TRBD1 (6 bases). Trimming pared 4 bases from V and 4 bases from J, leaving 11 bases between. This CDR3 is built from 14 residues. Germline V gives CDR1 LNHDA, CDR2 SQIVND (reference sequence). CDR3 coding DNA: TGTGCCAGTAGTAGGTCGGACAGTAATCAGCCCCAGCATTTT. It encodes CASSRSDSNQPQHF.

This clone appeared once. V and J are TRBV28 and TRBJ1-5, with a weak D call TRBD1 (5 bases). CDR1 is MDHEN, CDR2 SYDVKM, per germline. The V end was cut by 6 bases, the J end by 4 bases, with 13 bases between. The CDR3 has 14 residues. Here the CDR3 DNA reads TGTGCCAGCAGACCGACAGTTCAAAATCAGCCCCAGCATTTT. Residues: CASRPTVQNQPQHF.

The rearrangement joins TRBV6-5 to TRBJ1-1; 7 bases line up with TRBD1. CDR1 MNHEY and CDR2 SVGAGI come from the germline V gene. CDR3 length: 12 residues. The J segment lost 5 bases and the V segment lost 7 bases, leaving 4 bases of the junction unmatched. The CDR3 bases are TGTGCCAGCACCCGACAGGGAACTGAAGCTTTCTTT. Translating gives CASTRQGTEAFF.

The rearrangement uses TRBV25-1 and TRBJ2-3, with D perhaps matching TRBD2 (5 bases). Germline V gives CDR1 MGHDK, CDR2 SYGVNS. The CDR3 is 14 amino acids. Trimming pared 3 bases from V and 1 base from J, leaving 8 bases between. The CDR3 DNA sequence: TGTGCCAGCAGTGACACCGGGGGCACAGATACGCAGTATTTT. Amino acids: CASSDTGGTDTQYF.

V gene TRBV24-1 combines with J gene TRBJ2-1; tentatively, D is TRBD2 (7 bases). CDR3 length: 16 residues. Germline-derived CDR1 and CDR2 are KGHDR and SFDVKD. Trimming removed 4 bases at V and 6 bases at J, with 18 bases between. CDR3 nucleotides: TGTGCCACCAGTGAACTAGGGGGAGGGCCTAGCAATGAGCAGTTCTTC. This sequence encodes CATSELGGGPSNEQFF.

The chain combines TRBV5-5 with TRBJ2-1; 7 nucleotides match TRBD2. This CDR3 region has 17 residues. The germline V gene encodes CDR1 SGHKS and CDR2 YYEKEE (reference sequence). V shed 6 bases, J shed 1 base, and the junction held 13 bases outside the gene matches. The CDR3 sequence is CASKRILAGASYNEQFF. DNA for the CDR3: TGTGCCAGCAAAAGGATTCTCGCGGGAGCTTCCTACAATGAGCAGTTCTTC. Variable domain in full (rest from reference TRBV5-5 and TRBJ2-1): DAGVTQSPTHLIKTRGQQVTLRCSPISGHKSVSWYQQVLGQGPQFIFQYYEKEERGRGNFPDRFSARQFPNYSSELNVNALLLGDSALYLCASKRILAGASYNEQFFGPGTRLTVL.

The chain's CDR3 is CASSVDKREGDNEQFF. CDR3 nucleotides: TGTGCCAGCAGCGTAGACAAGCGGGAGGGGGATAATGAGCAGTTCTTC. The chain couples TRBV9 to TRBJ2-1; the match to TRBD2 covers 10 bases. The length of the CDR3 is 16 residues. V shed 0 bases and J 7 bases; nucleotides not matched to a gene: 7. Germline-derived CDR1 and CDR2 are SGDLS and YYNGEE.

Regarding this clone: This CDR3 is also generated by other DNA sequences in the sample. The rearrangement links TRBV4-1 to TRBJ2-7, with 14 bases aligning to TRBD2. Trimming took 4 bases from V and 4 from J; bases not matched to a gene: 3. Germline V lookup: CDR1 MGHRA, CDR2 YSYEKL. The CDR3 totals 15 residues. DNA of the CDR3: TGCGCCAGCAGCCCGGGGACTAGCGGGAGATACGAGCAGTACTTC. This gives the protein CASSPGTSGRYEQYF.

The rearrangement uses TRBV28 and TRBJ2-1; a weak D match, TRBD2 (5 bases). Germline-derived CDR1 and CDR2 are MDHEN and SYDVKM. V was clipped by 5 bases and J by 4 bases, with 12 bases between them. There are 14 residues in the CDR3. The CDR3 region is CASSNGGSYNEQFF. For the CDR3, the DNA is TGTGCCAGCAGTAACGGAGGCTCATACAATGAGCAGTTCTTC. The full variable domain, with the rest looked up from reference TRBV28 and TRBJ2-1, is DVKVTQSSRYLVKRTGEKVFLECVQDMDHENMFWYRQDPGLGLRLIYFSYDVKMKEKGDIPEGYSVSREKKERFSLILESASTNQTSMYLCASSNGGSYNEQFFGPGTRLTVL.

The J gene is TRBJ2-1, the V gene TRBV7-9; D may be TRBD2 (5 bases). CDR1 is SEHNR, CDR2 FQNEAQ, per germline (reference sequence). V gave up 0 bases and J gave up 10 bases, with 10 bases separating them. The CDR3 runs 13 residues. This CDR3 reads CASSLAEGREQFF. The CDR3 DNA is TGTGCCAGCAGCTTAGCAGAGGGTCGGGAGCAGTTCTTC. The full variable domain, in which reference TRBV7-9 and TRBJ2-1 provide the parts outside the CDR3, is DTGVSQNPRHKITKRGQNVTFRCDPISEHNRLYWYRQTLGQGPEFLTYFQNEAQLEKSRLLSDRFSAERPKGSFSTLEIQRTEQGDSAMYLCASSLAEGREQFFGPGTRLTVL.

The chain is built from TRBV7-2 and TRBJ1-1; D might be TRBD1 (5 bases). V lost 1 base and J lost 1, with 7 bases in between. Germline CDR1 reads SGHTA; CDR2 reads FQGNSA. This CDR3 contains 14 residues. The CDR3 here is CASSLGTGNTEAFF. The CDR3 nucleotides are TGTGCCAGCAGCTTAGGCACAGGGAACACTGAAGCTTTCTTT.

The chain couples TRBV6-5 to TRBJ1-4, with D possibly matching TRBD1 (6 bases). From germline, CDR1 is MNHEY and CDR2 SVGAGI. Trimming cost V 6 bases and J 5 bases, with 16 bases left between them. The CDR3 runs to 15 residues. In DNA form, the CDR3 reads TGTGCCAGCAGGCGGACCAGGGGCCCCAATGAAAAACTGTTTTTT. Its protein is CASRRTRGPNEKLFF.

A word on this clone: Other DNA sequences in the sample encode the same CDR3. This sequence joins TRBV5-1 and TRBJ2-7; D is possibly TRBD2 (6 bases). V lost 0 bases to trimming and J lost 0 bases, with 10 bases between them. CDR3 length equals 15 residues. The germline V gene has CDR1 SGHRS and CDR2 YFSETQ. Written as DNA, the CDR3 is TGCGCCAGCAGCTTGGATCCCGGGAGCTCCTACGAGCAGTACTTC. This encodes CASSLDPGSSYEQYF.

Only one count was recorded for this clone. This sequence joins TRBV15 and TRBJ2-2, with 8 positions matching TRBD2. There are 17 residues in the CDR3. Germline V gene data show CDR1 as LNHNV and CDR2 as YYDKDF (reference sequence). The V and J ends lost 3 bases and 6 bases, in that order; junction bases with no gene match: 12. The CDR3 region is CATSSPTGTRGAGELFF. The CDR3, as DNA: TGTGCCACCAGCAGCCCTACCGGGACTAGGGGTGCCGGGGAGCTGTTTTTT.

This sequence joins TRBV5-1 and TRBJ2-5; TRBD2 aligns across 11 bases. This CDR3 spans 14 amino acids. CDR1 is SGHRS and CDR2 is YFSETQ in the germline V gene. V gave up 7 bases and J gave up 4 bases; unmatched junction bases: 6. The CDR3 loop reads CASVAGGPGETQYF. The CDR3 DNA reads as TGCGCCAGCGTAGCGGGAGGGCCTGGAGAGACCCAGTACTTC.

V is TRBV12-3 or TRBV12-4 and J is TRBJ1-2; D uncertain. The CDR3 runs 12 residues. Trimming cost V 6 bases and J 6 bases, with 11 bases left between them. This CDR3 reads CASSPKPNGYTF. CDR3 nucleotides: TGTGCCAGCAGCCCGAAGCCCAATGGCTACACCTTC.